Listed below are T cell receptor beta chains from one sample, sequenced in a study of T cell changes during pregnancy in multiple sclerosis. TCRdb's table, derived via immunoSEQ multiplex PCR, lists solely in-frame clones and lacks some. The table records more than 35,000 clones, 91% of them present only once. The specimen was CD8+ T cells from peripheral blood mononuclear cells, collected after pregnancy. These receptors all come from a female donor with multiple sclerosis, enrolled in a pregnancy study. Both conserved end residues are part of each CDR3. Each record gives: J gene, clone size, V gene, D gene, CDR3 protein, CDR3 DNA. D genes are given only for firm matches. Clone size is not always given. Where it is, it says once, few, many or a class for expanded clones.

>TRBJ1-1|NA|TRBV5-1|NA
CASSLGRGNTEAFF
TGCGCCAGCAGCTTAGGCAGGGGTAACACTGAAGCTTTCTTT
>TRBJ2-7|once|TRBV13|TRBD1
CASSLTGGLLSAYEQYF
TGTGCCAGCAGCCTGACAGGGGGCTTACTCTCTGCATACGAGCAGTACTTC
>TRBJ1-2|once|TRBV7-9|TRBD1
CASSLEEAGGGYTF
TGTGCCAGCAGCTTAGAAGAGGCAGGGGGTGGCTACACCTTC
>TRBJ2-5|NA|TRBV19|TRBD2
CASSISGGQETQYF
TGTGCCAGTAGTATCAGCGGGGGTCAAGAGACCCAGTACTTC
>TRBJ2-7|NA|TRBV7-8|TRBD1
CASSIWDRDNEQYF
TGTGCCAGCAGCATATGGGACAGGGATAACGAGCAGTACTTC
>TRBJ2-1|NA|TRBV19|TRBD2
CASSMSSGSYNEQFF
TGTGCCAGTAGTATGTCTAGCGGGTCCTACAATGAGCAGTTCTTC
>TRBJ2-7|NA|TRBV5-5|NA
CASQTAYEQYF
TGTGCCAGCCAGACAGCTTACGAGCAGTACTTC
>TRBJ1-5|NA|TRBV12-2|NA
CASRLAATVREGSNQPQHF
TGTGCAAGTCGCTTAGCAGCGACGGTCAGGGAAGGGAGCAATCAGCCCCAGCATTTT
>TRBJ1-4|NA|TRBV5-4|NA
CASSPSGEEKLFF
TGTGCCAGCAGCCCCTCGGGGGAGGAAAAACTGTTTTTT
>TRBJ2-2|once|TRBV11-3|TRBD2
CASSPNLGLADTGELFF
TGTGCCAGCAGCCCCAACTTGGGACTAGCGGATACTGGGGAGCTGTTTTTT
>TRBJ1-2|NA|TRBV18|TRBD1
CASTDRENNYGYTF
TGTGCCAGCACCGACAGGGAAAATAACTATGGCTACACCTTC
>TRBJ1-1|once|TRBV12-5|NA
CASGFGHTEAFF
TGTGCTAGTGGTTTTGGCCACACTGAAGCTTTCTTT
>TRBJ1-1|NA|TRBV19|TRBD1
CASSIGAGGTEAFF
TGTGCCAGTAGTATCGGAGCAGGGGGGACTGAAGCTTTCTTT
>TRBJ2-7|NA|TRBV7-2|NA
CASSSYPTGLYEQYF
TGTGCCAGCAGCTCCTACCCCACAGGGTTGTACGAGCAGTACTTC
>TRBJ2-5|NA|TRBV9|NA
CASSVEGYLQETQYF
TGTGCCAGCAGCGTAGAGGGGTATCTCCAAGAGACCCAGTACTTC
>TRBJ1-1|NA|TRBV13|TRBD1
CASSSTGGGTEAFF
TGTGCCAGCAGCTCGACAGGGGGCGGAACTGAAGCTTTCTTT
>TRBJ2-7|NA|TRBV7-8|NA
CASSLVEYGNSYEQYF
TGTGCCAGCAGCTTAGTTGAGTACGGGAACTCCTACGAGCAGTACTTC
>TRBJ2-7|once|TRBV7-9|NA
CASSSPAGEQYF
TGTGCCAGCAGCTCCCCGGCAGGGGAGCAGTACTTC
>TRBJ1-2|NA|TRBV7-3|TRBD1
CASSLYTLGGGSYTF
TGTGCCAGCAGCTTATACACCCTAGGAGGGGGCAGCTACACCTTC
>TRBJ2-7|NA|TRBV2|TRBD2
CASRAGGPYEQYF
TGTGCCAGCCGGGCGGGAGGCCCCTACGAGCAGTACTTC
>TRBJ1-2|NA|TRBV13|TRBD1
CASSLDRADYTF
TGTGCCAGCAGCTTGGACAGGGCGGACTACACCTTC
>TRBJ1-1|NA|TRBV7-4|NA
CASSPTGLGEAFF
TGTGCCAGCAGCCCAACAGGGTTGGGCGAAGCTTTCTTT
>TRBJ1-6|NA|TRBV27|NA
CASSLGEKYNSPLHF
TGTGCCAGCAGTTTGGGCGAGAAGTATAATTCACCCCTCCACTTT
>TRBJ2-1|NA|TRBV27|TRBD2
CASSLSRGGWYYEQFF
TGTGCCAGCAGTTTATCACGGGGGGGATGGTACTATGAGCAGTTCTTC
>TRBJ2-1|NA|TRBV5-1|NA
CASSLVGGLYNEQFF
TGCGCCAGCAGCTTGGTGGGAGGACTTTACAATGAGCAGTTCTTC
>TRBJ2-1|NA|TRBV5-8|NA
CASSLVLNEQFF
TGTGCCAGCAGCTTGGTCTTGAATGAGCAGTTCTTC
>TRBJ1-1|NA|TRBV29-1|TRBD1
CSVGQGAMNTEAFF
TGCAGCGTTGGGCAGGGGGCGATGAACACTGAAGCTTTCTTT
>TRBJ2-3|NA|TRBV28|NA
CASSLSPSGELVDTQYF
TGTGCCAGCAGTTTATCCCCCTCGGGAGAGTTGGTTGATACGCAGTATTTT